The entry that follows covers one TCR beta chain sequence. Its antigen remains unidentified. It has no much larger one-base neighbor in the sample; base qualities were not kept. The data were obtained in a study of cytomegalovirus exposure and HLA in healthy donors (dated by TCRdb to about 2017). Study-level background: In an earlier analysis of 587 of the donors, 276 Gb of sequence data and some 120 million unique TCR beta sequences from roughly 180 million T cells were reported. An earlier analysis of some 500 of the donors used high-throughput TCR beta sequencing to judge whether each TCR beta V gene segment behaved as functional or pseudogenic. Genome-wide SNP genotypes for about 65% of the roughly 700 donors were used in a later genetic analysis, which treated that subset as a discovery cohort. A separate validation cohort of about 110 different subjects was used in addition to the roughly 620-subject first cohort. About 310 gigabases of sequencing data and approximately 80 million unique TCR sequences were included in an early release covering 550 to 650 HLA-typed donors. Among 300 to 450 genotyped donors of the cohort, an average of around 240,000 unique TCR beta nucleotide sequences were sequenced per donor, around 18% of them non-productive. Donor age, sex, ethnicity and CMV serostatus were compiled together with the repertoire data. All discovery cohort repertoires had been generated on a single sequencing platform. A handful of DR-DQ haplotypes were treated as single units for association and clustering because of strong linkage in the cohort. The genetic ancestry cluster associated with self-reported Caucasian donors included about 81% of the roughly 360 genotyped donors. The study aimed to test whether signatures of past pathogen exposure could be identified by cataloging public T cell receptors. The later analysis used no new phenotypic data to find candidate immune exposures, relying instead on TCR beta sequences and their occurrence across donors. Typing coverage varied by locus: roughly 629-640 donors for A, B, C, DRB1 and DQB1; under 550 for DQA1; about 600 for DPA1; around 490 for DPB1. A later analysis re-analyzed previously published TCR beta repertoires from several hundred donors and added high-resolution HLA genotyping to study TCR occurrence patterns. The study combined high-throughput TCR immunosequencing, statistical association of individual TCRs with disease status, and machine learning to predict cytomegalovirus infection status. HLA typing covered class I and class II loci at four-digit resolution. Using immunosequencing, the study profiled T cell repertoires from around 670 subjects and related those repertoires to cytomegalovirus serostatus.

Library method: the immunoSEQ multiplex PCR assay. The multiplex PCR relied on a mix of 60 forward primers for TCR Vbeta segments and 13 reverse primers for TCR Jbeta segments. A multiplex PCR assay on genomic DNA amplified the CDR3 region of rearranged TCR beta genes. On the Illumina HiSeq System, the amplified TCR beta libraries were sequenced as 87-base-pair reads. Concerning the study's data processing: In a later analysis, tens of millions of unique TCR beta chains were counted across the 500 to 850 repertoires, and around 10 million of these chains were shared by at least two donors. Raw reads were error-corrected and collapsed into unique sequences by a nearest-neighbor algorithm in which closely related sequences were merged to remove PCR and sequencing errors. V, D and J gene segments were assigned by aligning CDR3 sequences to IMGT reference sequences. Each retained sequence needed at least a six-nucleotide match to both a V gene segment and a J gene segment. A rearrangement counted as productive if the CDR3 had no stop codons and remained in frame with V and J, and every other rearrangement counted as non-productive. CDR3 was defined according to IMGT convention as the region running from the second conserved V-encoded cysteine to the conserved J-encoded phenylalanine. In an earlier analysis of approximately 590 of the donors, sequences lacking an unambiguous match to a single V gene segment were excluded. An earlier analysis of several hundred of the donors called V segments functional above 56.7% productive rearrangements and segregating when the between-donor standard deviation exceeded 5%. To diagnose cytomegalovirus status from the catalog of TCR beta chain sequences, a statistical classification framework was built. V and J gene assignment, in a later analysis, came from comparing TCR nucleotide sequences with IMGT/GENE-DB human TR gene sequences. The TCRdist pipeline was used in a later analysis to assign CDR3 sequences and most-parsimonious VDJ recombination scenarios. In a later analysis, each TCR beta chain was defined by its CDR3 amino acid sequence together with its V-gene family, and reads lacking a unique V-gene family were excluded. To address suspected cross-contamination and a sequencing artifact, a later analysis removed a few hundred highly shared, low-generation-probability nucleotide sequences. For each public chain, a later analysis derived a clonal expansion index from normalized ranks of inferred template counts within each repertoire. In a later analysis, generation probabilities were computed with a VDJ recombination model fitted to out-of-frame rearrangements, and the resulting probabilities were checked against IGoR. Hypergeometric tests were used in a later analysis to score TCR-TCR, TCR-HLA and TCR-CMV co-occurrence, with a repertoire-size bias correction applied to the TCR pairs. In a later analysis, false discovery rates were estimated by permuting HLA or CMV assignments 20 times. A later analysis grouped co-occurring TCRs with DBSCAN, adding TCRdist sequence similarity when clustering within HLA-allele-positive subsets. Repertoires with fewer than 30,000 or more than 120,000 public chains were left out of co-occurrence clustering, as were about five repertoires with anomalous nucleotide sharing. The clones in this table, taken by TCRdb from immuneACCESS, are in-frame only. Not every clone is retained; where verified, under half of the shortfall comes from an unresolved V gene, and the cause of the rest is unknown. That table supplies the V and J calls and clone size; D and trimming were determined from the DNA. The sample profile shows under 150,000 clones; over 55% of them were found once. The ten top clones hold almost 8.5% of the sample.

The study at large found these results: Sequencing depth was assumed to be roughly uniform across donors in the presence/absence analyses, though that assumption may not hold. In an earlier analysis of 500 to 650 of the donors, most TCR beta V segments appeared in productive rearrangements about 87% or about 30% of the time, broadly matching IMGT annotations. A later analysis reported that several top co-occurrence clusters appeared linked to parvovirus B19, influenza, CMV and Epstein-Barr virus. Linkage disequilibrium might explain the correlated functional status among segregating V segments, but an unknown experimental factor could not be excluded. In a later analysis, HLA-associated TCR beta chains showed more clonal expansion and lower generation probabilities than non-associated chains that were equally common. A later analysis found that most CMV-associated TCR beta chains appeared HLA-restricted, with HLA associations seemingly driven largely by CMV exposure. Because counts were too low, more than 15 rarely observed V segments, including chromosome 9 orphons, were excluded from the earlier analysis of around 640 of the donors. Across donors, most TCR sequences were observed very rarely, whereas some public TCRs were present in many individuals. Because some donors lacked HLA typing at each locus, the association tests relied only on the typed subset. A group of highly shared sequence variants was considered likely to be a technical artifact of the sequencing pipeline. A later genetic analysis associated a missense DCLRE1C variant with V-gene and J-gene trimming of TCR beta chains, and an independent cohort replicated the association. The study listed around 160 TCR beta chains as associated with cytomegalovirus. According to a later genetic analysis, donors in an Asian-associated ancestry cluster had fewer N-insertions in productive TCRs than the approximately 700-donor mean. A further reported finding was that TCR beta sequences accurately predicted the HLA-A and HLA-B alleles for most subjects in the first cohort. For the cohort, immune exposure information was limited to CMV serostatus. In this cohort, only TCR beta chains were sequenced, and detectable features were limited by the absence of alpha or paired-chain data. The 87-base-pair reads could not distinguish some IMGT-functional V segments, including TRBV6-2 and TRBV6-3, so those segments were excluded. The classifier was reported to diagnose cytomegalovirus status with high specificity and sensitivity in both the original cohort and the validation cohort. Assigning TCR associations to individual alleles was difficult when HLA alleles, especially DR and DQ, strongly co-occurred. In a later analysis, TCR association rates were found to vary across HLA loci, with the most associated TCRs seen for DRB1 alleles and the fewest for HLA-C alleles. It was suggested by the authors that the approach could potentially be generalized to other disease states and immunological phenotypes. In vitro tests confirmed that a few of the cytomegalovirus-associated TCR beta chains recognize cytomegalovirus antigens. In a later analysis, around 15,000 TCR beta sequences were associated with specific HLA alleles at a false discovery rate of 0.05.

The cohort was made up of under 800 healthy bone marrow donors. At the time of sampling, every cohort member was nominally healthy, though immune exposures that went unrecorded were likely present. The donor tested CMV seropositive and was one of the 289 seropositive cohort members. Every donor gave a peripheral blood sample, and the peripheral blood mononuclear cells from that sample were used for TCR beta sequencing. Genomic DNA extraction from the blood cell samples was performed with the Qiagen DNeasy Blood Extraction Kit. Based on the germline V gene, the CDR1 and CDR2 sequences are SGHVS and FNYEAQ. A distance of 13 bases separates the germline ends of V and J, which lose 5 bases and 6 bases respectively. CDR3 length: 13 amino acids, cysteine to phenylalanine. The read is trimmed to its CDR3 DNA, 39 bases read in frame from base 1.

Sequences were obtained from PBMCs. The origin of this receptor is a man aged 18-30 years in good health and CMV-seropositive. Rearrangement joined TRBV7-6 to TRBJ1-2; a confident D gene designation cannot be given. The DNA sequence reads TGTGCCAGCAGCCTCATGGGGAGGGATGGCTACACCTTC. The encoded protein is CASSLMGRDGYTF.